The 17 T cell receptor beta chains given below trace back to one sample, sequenced in a study of CD8 T cells in Susac syndrome. With random hexamers, reverse transcription was performed on about 0.5 to 1 ug of RNA. MiXCR, applied by TCRdb to the immunoSEQ multiplex PCR reads, yields one record per CDR3 protein. The repertoire holds some 300,000 distinct CDR3 sequences, with 75% to 90% as singletons. The sequencing input was CD8+ T cells from PBMCs. These receptor sequences come from a human donor with multiple sclerosis.

The table lists this clonotype with a count of one. The gene calls are TRBV7-2 and TRBJ2-3; D gene unclear. CDR1 is SGHTA and CDR2 is FQGNSA in the germline V gene. This CDR3 has 16 residues. The V end lost 3 bases, the J end lost 4 bases, and 17 bases lay between the germline ends. The CDR3 coding sequence is TGTGCCAGCAGCTTCATATCCGGGCCCGACGCAGATACGCAGTATTTT. Protein sequence: CASSFISGPDADTQYF.

The chain is built from TRBV19 and TRBJ2-3; D remains unclear. The CDR3 contains 13 residues. Germline CDR1 and CDR2: LNHDA and SQIVND (reference sequence). V lost 1 base to trimming and J lost 1 base, with 3 bases between them. The CDR3 region has the DNA TGTGCCAGTAGTATAGTCGGCACAGATACGCAGTATTTT. It codes for CASSIVGTDTQYF.

For the CDR3, the DNA is TGTGCCAGCAGTGCCGCCCCGGGTATGTTTCCCTACGAGCAGTACTTC. Its protein is CASSAAPGMFPYEQYF. The chain uses TRBV28 and TRBJ2-7; D ambiguous. The length of the CDR3 is 16 residues. The germline V gene has CDR1 MDHEN and CDR2 SYDVKM. Trimming took 5 bases from V and 2 from J, leaving 19 bases between them.

This clonotype turned up a few times. This chain links TRBV7-3 with TRBJ2-5; the D is unclear. V shed 4 bases and J shed 1 base, with 7 bases lying between them. Germline CDR1 reads SGHTA; CDR2 reads FQGTGA. This CDR3 has 13 amino acids. CDR3 amino acids: CASSSGGQETQYF. The CDR3 coding sequence is TGTGCCAGCAGCTCTGGCGGCCAAGAGACCCAGTACTTC.

V is TRBV20-1 and J is TRBJ1-1, with 7 bases fitting TRBD1. The CDR3 spans 16 residues. V lost 0 bases to trimming and J lost 6 bases; unmatched junction nucleotides: 13. The germline gives CDR1 DFQATT, CDR2 SNEGSKA (reference sequence). CDR3 amino acids: CSARDQGVLIGPEAFF. In DNA form, the CDR3 reads TGCAGTGCTAGAGATCAGGGGGTGCTCATCGGACCTGAAGCTTTCTTT.

The chain recombines TRBV12-3 or TRBV12-4 with TRBJ2-1; TRBD2 matches 7 bases. Trimming removed 8 bases from V and 6 bases from J; junction bases left unmatched: 13. This CDR3 is built from 15 residues. As DNA, the CDR3 is TGTGCCAGCGGACAACACCCGGGACTAAGCAATGAGCAGTTCTTC. Its translation: CASGQHPGLSNEQFF.

The rearrangement links TRBV4-2 to TRBJ1-1, with D possibly TRBD1 on 6 matching bases. Trimming stripped 3 bases from V and 8 bases from J, with 19 bases between. Germline V CDR1 and CDR2: LGHNA, YNFKEQ. This CDR3 is 15 amino acids long. CDR3 amino acids: CASSQPRGATGEAFF. The CDR3 DNA reads TGTGCCAGCAGCCAGCCGAGGGGGGCGACGGGCGAAGCTTTCTTT.

The chain has TRBV19 and TRBJ2-5; TRBD2 might be the D (6 bases). Germline loops: CDR1 LNHDA, CDR2 SQIVND (reference sequence). V gave up 3 bases and J gave up 4 bases, with 9 bases separating them. The CDR3 has 13 amino acids. CDR3 sequence (DNA): TGTGCCAGTAGTATTACAGCGGGAGAGACCCAGTACTTC. This sequence encodes CASSITAGETQYF.

The chain uses TRBV2 and TRBJ2-5; the D is unclear. Germline CDR1 SNHLY, CDR2 FYNNEI. V gave up 0 bases and J gave up 2 bases, with 4 bases separating them. This CDR3 comprises 13 residues. CDR3 coding DNA: TGTGCCAGCAGTGAAGCTGGTCAAGAGACCCAGTACTTC. Translated: CASSEAGQETQYF.

This sequence joins TRBV6-5 and TRBJ1-1; a possible D gene is TRBD1 (6 bases). The germline gives CDR1 MNHEY, CDR2 SVGAGI. The length of the CDR3 is 17 residues. V was trimmed by 0 bases and J by 0 bases, leaving 14 bases between them. The CDR3 DNA reads as TGTGCCAGCAGTTACTCGACCAGGGGTCGGGTGAACACTGAAGCTTTCTTT. It yields the protein CASSYSTRGRVNTEAFF.

CDR3 protein: CASSVDRATGELFF. CDR3 coding DNA: TGTGCCAGTAGTGTGGACAGGGCCACCGGGGAGCTGTTTTTT. The J gene is TRBJ2-2, the V gene TRBV19; the match to TRBD1 covers 8 bases. J lost 4 bases, V lost 5 bases, and 3 bases had no gene match. CDR1 is LNHDA and CDR2 is SQIVND in the germline V gene (reference sequence). This CDR3 comprises 14 residues.

On this clonotype itself: A junction end diverges from the germline sequence, so it may reflect a read error. The chain couples TRBV29-1 to TRBJ1-2; no firm D call. The CDR3 covers 14 residues. Germline lookup yields CDR1 SQVTM and CDR2 ANQGSEA. CDR3 in amino acids: CSVAGSGYSYGYTF. The CDR3, as DNA: TGCAGCGTTGCCGGGTCAGGTTATTCCTATGGCTACACATTC.

V usage is TRBV12-5 and J usage is TRBJ2-2; D not resolved. The length of the CDR3 is 14 residues. V gave up 2 bases and J gave up 1 base, with 5 bases separating them. Germline CDR1 reads LGHNT; CDR2 reads FRNRAP. CDR3 amino acids: CASGLSENTGELFF. CDR3 DNA sequence: TGTGCTAGTGGTTTGTCTGAGAACACCGGGGAGCTGTTTTTT.

The chain employs TRBV3-1 and TRBJ2-1; 7 bases are a match to TRBD2. V was clipped by 3 bases and J by 6 bases; unmatched bases: 8. Germline V CDR1 and CDR2: LGHDT, YNNKEL (reference sequence). This CDR3 comprises 15 residues. CDR3 loop: CASSHPGEGSNEQFF. The CDR3 DNA is TGTGCCAGCAGCCATCCCGGGGAGGGGAGCAATGAGCAGTTCTTC.

The gene calls are TRBV12-3 or TRBV12-4 and TRBJ2-7, with D perhaps matching TRBD1 (5 bases). V was trimmed by 6 bases and J by 4 bases, leaving 25 bases between them. This CDR3 region has 17 residues. In DNA, the CDR3 is TGTGCCAGCAGCTTTCCGGCAGTAGGGGTCGATTCATACGAGCAGTACTTC. As protein: CASSFPAVGVDSYEQYF.

J is TRBJ1-1 and V is TRBV20-1, with TRBD1 matching over 8 bases. CDR3 length: 16 amino acids. Germline CDR1 and CDR2: DFQATT and SNEGSKA (reference sequence). With V trimmed by 3 bases and J by 7 bases, 16 bases remained unmatched. The CDR3 nucleotides read TGCAGTGCTAGTGTACCAGGGGGCGAGCAATTCGGTGAAGCTTTCTTT. Its translation: CSASVPGGEQFGEAFF.

This rearrangement joins TRBV2 to TRBJ2-1; perhaps D is TRBD1 or TRBD2 (6 bases each). Trimming stripped 9 bases from V and 7 bases from J, with 16 bases between. CDR1 and CDR2 from the germline V gene are SNHLY and FYNNEI. This CDR3 region has 13 residues. The chain's CDR3 is CARVGKGGNEQFF. The CDR3 bases are TGTGCCAGGGTAGGCAAGGGGGGAAATGAGCAGTTCTTC. Variable domain in full (rest from reference TRBV2 and TRBJ2-1): EPEVTQTPSHQVTQMGQEVILRCVPISNHLYFYWYRQILGQKVEFLVSFYNNEISEKSEIFDDQFSVERPDGSNFTLKIRSTKLEDSAMYFCARVGKGGNEQFFGPGTRLTVL.